Each of the 7 T cell receptor beta chains below was sequenced from the same sample in a study of T cells in Graves' hyperthyroidism and ophthalmopathy. What was amplified from RNA transcripts were TCR beta CDR3 regions. Carried out on the TCR CDR3, a first-round RT-PCR used the HTBI primer set. In TCRdb, the multiplex PCR reads were re-called with MiXCR into one record per CDR3 protein. The sample includes approximately 610,000 distinct CDR3 sequences, roughly 15% of them seen just once. Source material: blood. Every receptor here comes from a woman in her thirties or forties with Graves' ophthalmopathy.

The chain couples TRBV7-6 to TRBJ2-5; 11 bases fit TRBD1. Trimming cost V 5 bases and J 5 bases; bases outside gene matches: 4. The CDR3 is 14 residues long. The V gene's germline CDR1 is SGHVS and CDR2 FNYEAQ. CDR3 nucleotides: TGTGCCAGCAGCGCTGGACAGGGGGCCGAGACCCAGTACTTC. This codes for CASSAGQGAETQYF. The complete variable domain, with remaining parts taken from reference TRBV7-6 and TRBJ2-5, reads GAGVSQSPRYKVTKRGQDVALRCDPISGHVSLYWYRQALGQGPEFLTYFNYEAQQDKSGLPNDRFSAERPEGSISTLTIQRTEQRDSAMYRCASSAGQGAETQYFGPGTRLLVL.

The table lists this clonotype with many counts. This rearrangement joins TRBV7-8 to TRBJ2-7, with 8 nucleotides matching TRBD2. From germline, CDR1 is SGHVS and CDR2 FQNEAQ. V shed 5 bases and J 3 bases; nucleotides not matched to a gene: 9. The CDR3 is made up of 15 amino acids. The CDR3 loop is CASSPRGSGSYEQYF. The CDR3 DNA sequence: TGTGCCAGCAGCCCGCGGGGGAGCGGGAGCTACGAGCAGTACTTC.

This clonotype was observed at least ten times. This sequence joins TRBV7-2 and TRBJ1-1; D perhaps matches TRBD1 (5 bases). The CDR3 is made up of 16 amino acids. Germline V gene lookup returns CDR1 SGHTA and CDR2 FQGNSA. The V end lost 1 base, the J end lost 0 bases, and 12 bases lay between the germline ends. The CDR3 coding sequence is TGTGCCAGCAGCTTAGGGGCAGGGCGAATGAACACTGAAGCTTTCTTT. This encodes CASSLGAGRMNTEAFF.

This clonotype was counted ten times or more. V is TRBV7-2 and J is TRBJ2-2; D gene ambiguous. CDR1 and CDR2 from the germline V gene are SGHTA and FQGNSA. Trimming stripped 0 bases from V and 3 bases from J, with 5 bases between. This CDR3 region has 14 residues. CDR3 coding DNA: TGTGCCAGCAGCTTAGCGAGAGACACCGGGGAGCTGTTTTTT. Translating it yields CASSLARDTGELFF.

This clonotype was detected only a few times. The chain links TRBV28 to TRBJ1-1, with D possibly being TRBD1 (5 bases). With 10 bases removed from V and 3 bases from J, the gap between germline ends came to 9 bases. The CDR3 has 11 residues. Looked up from germline, CDR1 is MDHEN and CDR2 is SYDVKM. The CDR3 spells CATVGDTEAFF. In nucleotides, the CDR3 is TGTGCCACCGTGGGGGACACTGAAGCTTTCTTT.

Many counts were recorded for this clonotype. The chain couples TRBV25-1 to TRBJ2-2; D is ambiguous. The V end was cut by 3 bases, the J end by 0 bases, with 8 bases between. Germline V gene lookup returns CDR1 MGHDK and CDR2 SYGVNS. This CDR3 region has 15 residues. The CDR3 region has the DNA TGTGCCAGCAGTGAGCGGCGCGCGAACACCGGGGAGCTGTTTTTT. Amino acid sequence: CASSERRANTGELFF.

The rearrangement uses TRBV24-1 and TRBJ2-7, with D hard to call. The V end was cut by 4 bases, the J end by 0 bases, with 9 bases between. The germline CDR1 and CDR2 sequences are KGHDR and SFDVKD. This CDR3 comprises 14 residues. The CDR3 is CATSEEYSSYEQYF. In DNA form, the CDR3 reads TGTGCCACCAGTGAGGAATACAGCTCCTACGAGCAGTACTTC.